This T cell receptor beta chain emerged from a study of Graves' ophthalmopathy and Graves' hyperthyroidism. Beta-chain TCR CDR3 regions were amplified from RNA transcripts. In the first round, RT-PCR was carried out with HTBI primers, and a multiplex PCR formed the second round. MiXCR, applied by TCRdb to the multiplex PCR reads, yields one record per CDR3 protein. Counted here are hundreds of thousands of distinct CDR3 sequences, 22% occurring once; the ten biggest clones make up roughly 6.9%. Sequenced input: peripheral blood. The sequence derives from a woman in her late teens or twenties with stable Graves' hyperthyroidism. Some clones in this sample may be carry-over from other donors' samples.

CDR3 sequence (DNA): TGTGCCAGCAGTTTATGGGGGGCTCAGGAGAACACTGAAGCTTTCTTT. Translation gives CASSLWGAQENTEAFF. The genes are TRBV28 and TRBJ1-1, with D perhaps TRBD1 (6 bases). Trimming shortened V by 0 bases and J by 1 base, and 12 bases separated the two germline ends. The CDR3 has 16 amino acids. Germline assignment: CDR1 MDHEN and CDR2 SYDVKM.